These 6 T cell receptor beta chains were sequenced from one sample in a study of shared clonotypes between healthy human individuals. Libraries were prepared by immunoSEQ multiplex PCR; TCRdb keeps only in-frame clonotypes and omits some of them. The data contain around 480,000 clones, 75% to 80% of them singletons. Sample: PBMCs. Every receptor here comes from a woman in her forties in good health. Some clones in this sample may be carry-over from other donors' samples.

The chain carries TRBV5-1 and TRBJ2-1; TRBD2 aligns across 10 bases. With 4 bases clipped from V and 8 bases from J, the junction kept 12 bases outside the gene matches. The CDR3 extends over 16 amino acids. From germline, CDR1 is SGHRS and CDR2 YFSETQ. CDR3 region: CASSNTLAGFIDEQFF. In DNA form, the CDR3 reads TGCGCCAGCAGCAATACACTAGCGGGATTTATCGATGAGCAGTTCTTC.

The rearrangement links TRBV4-2 to TRBJ2-7, with 9 bases that match TRBD2. Germline V gene sequence: CDR1 LGHNA, CDR2 YNFKEQ. This CDR3 contains 17 residues. Germline trimming cut 2 bases from V and 2 bases from J; bases unmatched to any gene: 10. CDR3 coding DNA: TGTGCCAGCAGCCAATCCAGCAGTAGCGGGAGACCCTACGAGCAGTACTTC. This translates into CASSQSSSSGRPYEQYF.

The chain is built from TRBV11-3 and TRBJ2-1; TRBD2 matches 8 bases. This CDR3 is 13 amino acids long. CDR1 and CDR2 (germline): SGHNT, YENEEA. V gave up 5 bases and J gave up 9 bases; unmatched junction bases: 6. The CDR3 sequence is CASSKTSAGEQFF. DNA of the CDR3: TGTGCCAGCAGCAAGACTAGCGCAGGTGAGCAGTTCTTC.

V usage is TRBV4-2 and J usage is TRBJ1-2, with TRBD1 identical over 9 bases. The germline V gene encodes CDR1 LGHNA and CDR2 YNFKEQ. The CDR3 totals 14 residues. Trimming took 2 bases from V and 6 from J; bases not matched to a gene: 4. As DNA, the CDR3 is TGTGCCAGCAGCCAATTAGGACAGGGGAATGGCTACACCTTC. Translating gives CASSQLGQGNGYTF.

The V call is TRBV29-1, the J call TRBJ2-5; TRBD2 aligns across 11 bases. Germline V gene sequence: CDR1 SQVTM, CDR2 ANQGSEA. V trimming: 7 bases; J trimming: 1 base; junction bases outside the gene matches: 2. The CDR3 is made up of 13 amino acids. The CDR3 nucleotides read TGCAGCGGGGGACTAGCGGCCCAAGAGACCCAGTACTTC. Its protein is CSGGLAAQETQYF.

The chain has TRBV30 and TRBJ2-7, with TRBD2 matching over 11 bases. Germline assignment: CDR1 GTSNPN and CDR2 SVGIG (reference sequence). The CDR3 is 16 residues long. V dropped 3 bases and J dropped 4; count of bases not matched to a gene: 11. CDR3 bases: TGTGCCTGGAGCAAACCTAGCGGGAGGATCCCGTACGAGCAGTACTTC. It encodes CAWSKPSGRIPYEQYF.